This record covers a single TCR beta chain. Data came from immunoSEQ multiplex PCR; TCRdb stores just in-frame clones and leaves some out. The table includes 120,000 to 150,000 clones, around four fifths detected once. Germline V gene sequence: CDR1 MDHEN, CDR2 SYDVKM. This CDR3 is 15 amino acids long. The J segment lost 16 bases and the V segment lost 5 bases, leaving 11 bases of the junction unmatched. This specimen comes from a study of PD-1 blockade in classical Hodgkin lymphoma. Every patient was affected by relapse after autologous stem cell transplantation, while exposure to brentuximab vedotin was not uniform.

The sample in question was peripheral blood mononuclear cells (PBMCs), obtained before the second cycle of nivolumab. V is TRBV28 and J is TRBJ2-4, with 16 bases aligning to TRBD2. The source is a human donor with classical Hodgkin lymphoma. The CDR3 sequence: CASSRSGTSGRDHYF. The CDR3 coding sequence is TGTGCCAGCAGTAGATCCGGGACTAGCGGGAGGGATCATTACTTC.